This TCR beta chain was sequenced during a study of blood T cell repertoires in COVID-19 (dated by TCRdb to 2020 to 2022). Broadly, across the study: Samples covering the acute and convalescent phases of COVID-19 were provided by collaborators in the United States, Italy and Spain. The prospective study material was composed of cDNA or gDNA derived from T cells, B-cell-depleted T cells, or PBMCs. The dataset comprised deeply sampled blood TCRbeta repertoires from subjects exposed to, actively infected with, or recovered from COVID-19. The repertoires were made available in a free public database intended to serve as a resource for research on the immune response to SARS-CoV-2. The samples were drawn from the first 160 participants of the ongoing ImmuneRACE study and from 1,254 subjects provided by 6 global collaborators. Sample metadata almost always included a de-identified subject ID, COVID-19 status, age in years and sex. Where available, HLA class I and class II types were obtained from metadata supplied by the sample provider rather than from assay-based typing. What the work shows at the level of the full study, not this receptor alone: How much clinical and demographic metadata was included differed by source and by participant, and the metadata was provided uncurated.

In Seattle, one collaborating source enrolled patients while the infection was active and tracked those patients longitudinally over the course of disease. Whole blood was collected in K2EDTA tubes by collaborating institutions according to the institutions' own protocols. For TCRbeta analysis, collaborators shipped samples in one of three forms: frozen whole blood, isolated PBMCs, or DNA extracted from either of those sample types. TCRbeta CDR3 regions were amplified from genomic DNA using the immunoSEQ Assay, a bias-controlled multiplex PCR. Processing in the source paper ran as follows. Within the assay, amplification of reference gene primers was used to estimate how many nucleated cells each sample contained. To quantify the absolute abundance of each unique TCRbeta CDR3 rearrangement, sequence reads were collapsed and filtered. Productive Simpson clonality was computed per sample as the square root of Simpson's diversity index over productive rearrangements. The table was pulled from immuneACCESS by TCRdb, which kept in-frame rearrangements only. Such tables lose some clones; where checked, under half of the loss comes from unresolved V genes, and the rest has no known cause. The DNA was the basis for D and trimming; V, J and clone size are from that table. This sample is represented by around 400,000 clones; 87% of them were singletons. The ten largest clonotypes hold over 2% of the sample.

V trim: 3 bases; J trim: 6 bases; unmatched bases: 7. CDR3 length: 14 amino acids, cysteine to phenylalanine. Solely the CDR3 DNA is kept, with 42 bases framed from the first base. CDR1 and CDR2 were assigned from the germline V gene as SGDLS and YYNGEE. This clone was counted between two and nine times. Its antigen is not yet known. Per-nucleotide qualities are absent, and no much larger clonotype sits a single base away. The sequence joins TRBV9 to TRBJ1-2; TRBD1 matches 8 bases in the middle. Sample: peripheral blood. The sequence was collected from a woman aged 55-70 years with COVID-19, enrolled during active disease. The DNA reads TGTGCCAGCAGCGCCCAGACAGGGGTGGATGGCTACACCTTC. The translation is CASSAQTGVDGYTF. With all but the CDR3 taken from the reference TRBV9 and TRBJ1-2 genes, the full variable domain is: DSGVTQTPKHLITATGQRVTLRCSPRSGDLSVYWYQQSLDQGLQFLIQYYNGEERAKGNILERFSAQQFPDLHSELNLSSLELGDSALYFCASSAQTGVDGYTFGSGTRLTVV.